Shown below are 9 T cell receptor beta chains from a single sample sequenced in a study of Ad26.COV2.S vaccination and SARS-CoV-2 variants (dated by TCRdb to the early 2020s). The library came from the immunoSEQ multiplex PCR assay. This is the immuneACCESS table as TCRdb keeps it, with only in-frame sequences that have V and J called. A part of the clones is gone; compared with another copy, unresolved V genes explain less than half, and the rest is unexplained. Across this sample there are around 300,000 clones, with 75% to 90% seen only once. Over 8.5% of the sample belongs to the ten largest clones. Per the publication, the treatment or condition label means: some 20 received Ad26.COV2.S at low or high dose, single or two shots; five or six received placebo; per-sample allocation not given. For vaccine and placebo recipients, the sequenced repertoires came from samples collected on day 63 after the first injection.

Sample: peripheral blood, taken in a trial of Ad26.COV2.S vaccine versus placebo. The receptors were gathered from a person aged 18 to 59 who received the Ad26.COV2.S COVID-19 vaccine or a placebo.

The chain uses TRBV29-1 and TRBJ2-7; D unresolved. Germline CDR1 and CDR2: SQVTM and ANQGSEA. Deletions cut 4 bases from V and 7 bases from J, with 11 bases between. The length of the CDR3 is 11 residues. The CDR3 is CSVGRPEEQYF. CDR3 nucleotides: TGCAGCGTTGGTCGCCCGGAGGAGCAGTACTTC.

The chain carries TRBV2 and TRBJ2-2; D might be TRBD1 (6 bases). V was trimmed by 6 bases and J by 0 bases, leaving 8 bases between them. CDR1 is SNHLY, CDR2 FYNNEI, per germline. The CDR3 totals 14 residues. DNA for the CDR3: TGTGCCAGCAGCCGACAGGCGAACACCGGGGAGCTGTTTTTT. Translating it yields CASSRQANTGELFF.

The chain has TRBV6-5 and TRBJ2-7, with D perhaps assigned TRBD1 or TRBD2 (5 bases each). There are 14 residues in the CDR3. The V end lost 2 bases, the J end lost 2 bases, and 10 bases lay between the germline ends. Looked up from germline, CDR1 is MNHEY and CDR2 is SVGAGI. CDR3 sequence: CASSYNRGPYEQYF. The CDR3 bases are TGTGCCAGCAGTTACAACCGGGGCCCCTACGAGCAGTACTTC.

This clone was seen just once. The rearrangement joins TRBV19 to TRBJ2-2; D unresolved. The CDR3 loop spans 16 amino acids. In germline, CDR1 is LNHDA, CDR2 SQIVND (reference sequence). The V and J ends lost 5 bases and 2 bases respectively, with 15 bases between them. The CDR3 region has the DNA TGTGCCAGTAGTCCCCAGGTAGCCCTAAACACCGGGGAGCTGTTTTTT. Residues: CASSPQVALNTGELFF.

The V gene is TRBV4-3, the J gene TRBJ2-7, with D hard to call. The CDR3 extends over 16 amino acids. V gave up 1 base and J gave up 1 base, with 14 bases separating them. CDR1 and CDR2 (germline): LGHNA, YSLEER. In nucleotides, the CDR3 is TGCGCCAGCAGCCAAGTTTGGCAGGCACCTTCCTACGAGCAGTACTTC. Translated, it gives CASSQVWQAPSYEQYF.

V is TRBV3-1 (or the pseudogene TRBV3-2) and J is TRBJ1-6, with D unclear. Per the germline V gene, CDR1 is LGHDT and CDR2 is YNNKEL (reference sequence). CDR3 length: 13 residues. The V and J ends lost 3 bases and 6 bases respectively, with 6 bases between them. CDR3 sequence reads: CASSHLRNSPLHF. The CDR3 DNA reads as TGTGCCAGCAGCCATCTGCGTAATTCACCCCTCCACTTT.

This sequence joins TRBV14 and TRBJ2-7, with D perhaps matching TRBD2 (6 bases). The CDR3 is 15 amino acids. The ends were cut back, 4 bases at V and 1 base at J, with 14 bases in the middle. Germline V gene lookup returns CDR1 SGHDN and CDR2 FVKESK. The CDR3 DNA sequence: TGTGCCAGCAGCCCCCAGGAGGGTCCGTCCTACGAGCAGTACTTC. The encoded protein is CASSPQEGPSYEQYF.

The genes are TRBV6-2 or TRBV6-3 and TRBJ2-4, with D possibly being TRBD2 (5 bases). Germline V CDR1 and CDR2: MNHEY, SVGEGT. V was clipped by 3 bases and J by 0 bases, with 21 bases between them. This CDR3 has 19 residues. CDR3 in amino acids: CASSYRVGTEALAKNIQYF. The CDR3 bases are TGTGCCAGCAGTTATCGTGTCGGAACGGAGGCCCTAGCCAAAAACATTCAGTACTTC.

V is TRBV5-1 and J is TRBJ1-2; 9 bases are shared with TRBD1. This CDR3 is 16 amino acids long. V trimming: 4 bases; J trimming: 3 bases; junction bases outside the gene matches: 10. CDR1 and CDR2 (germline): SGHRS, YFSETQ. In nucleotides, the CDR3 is TGCGCCAGCAGCCCGGGACAGGGCGTATTTGACTATGGCTACACCTTC. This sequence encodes CASSPGQGVFDYGYTF. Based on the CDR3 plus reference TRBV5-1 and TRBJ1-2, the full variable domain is KAGVTQTPRYLIKTRGQQVTLSCSPISGHRSVSWYQQTPGQGLQFLFEYFSETQRNKGNFPGRFSGRQFSNSRSEMNVSTLELGDSALYLCASSPGQGVFDYGYTFGSGTRLTVV.